The 5 T cell receptor beta chains in this list originate from one sample, sequenced in a study of T cells after yellow fever vaccination (dated 2019 in TCRdb). Sample treatment or condition, as interpreted from the label and publication: live attenuated yellow fever vaccine strain. To prepare the library, 5' RACE was applied. The instrument given in TCRdb is Illumina NovaSeq 6000. Through fastp at Q25 and MiXCR, TCRdb rebuilt clones from the public reads, retaining in-frame beta chains. Identical CDR3 proteins give one entry, which carries the most common genes and DNA. In all, the sample holds a few hundred thousand distinct CDR3 sequences, and around an eighth of those were seen once. The ten largest clones take up approximately 3.4% of the sample. Sequenced material: CD4+ T cells sorted from PBMCs, taken 15 days after the yellow fever booster vaccination. The receptors were gathered from a man aged 18 to 30 who received the YFV17D yellow fever vaccine.

This clonotype was found a few times. V usage is TRBV28 and J usage is TRBJ2-3, with 7 positions matching TRBD1. The CDR3 extends over 13 amino acids. V trimming: 6 bases; J trimming: 6 bases; junction bases outside the gene matches: 6. The germline CDR1 and CDR2 sequences are MDHEN and SYDVKM. The chain's CDR3 is CASREGGKDTQYF. The CDR3 DNA sequence: TGTGCCAGCAGAGAAGGGGGCAAGGATACGCAGTATTTT.

The chain couples TRBV6-2 or TRBV6-3 to TRBJ2-7; 9 bases line up with TRBD1. The CDR3 has 15 amino acids. The ends lost 5 bases at V and 0 bases at J; junction bases unmatched: 5. Germline CDR1 is MNHEY and CDR2 is SVGEGT. The chain's CDR3 is CASSPQGASSYEQYF. For the CDR3, the DNA is TGTGCCAGCAGTCCACAGGGGGCGAGCTCCTACGAGCAGTACTTC.

The chain combines TRBV5-1 with TRBJ1-5; no definite D call. The CDR3 is 13 amino acids. The V end was cut by 2 bases, the J end by 6 bases, with 9 bases between. The germline V gene has CDR1 SGHRS and CDR2 YFSETQ. CDR3 sequence reads: CASSLEGFQPQHF. CDR3 nucleotide sequence: TGCGCCAGCAGCTTAGAGGGTTTTCAGCCCCAGCATTTT.

This clonotype has just a few counts. The CDR3 region is CASTKSTDTQYF. CDR3 bases: TGTGCCAGCACAAAAAGCACAGATACGCAGTATTTT. The J gene is TRBJ2-3, the V gene TRBV5-4; D gene uncertain. Germline CDR1 is SGHNT and CDR2 is YYREEE (reference sequence). Between the trimmed V and J ends, which lost 6 bases and 0 bases, there was a span of 5 bases. The CDR3 extends over 12 amino acids.

The chain combines TRBV15 with TRBJ2-1; D might be TRBD2 (7 bases). The ends were cut back, 3 bases at V and 4 bases at J, with 13 bases in the middle. CDR3 length equals 15 residues. Germline-derived CDR1 and CDR2 are LNHNV and YYDKDF (reference sequence). The CDR3 DNA sequence: TGTGCCACCAGCAGGACGGGGGGCCTATACAATGAGCAGTTCTTC. Protein product: CATSRTGGLYNEQFF.